This T cell receptor beta chain was profiled in a study of a mutant IDH1 vaccine in newly diagnosed glioma. As for the study in general: Patients had eight vaccinations, in weeks 1, 3, 5, 7, 11, 15, 19 and 23. Most patients had radiochemotherapy with temozolomide before enrollment; others had one alone.

Assay: immunoSEQ multiplex PCR; the TCRdb copy retains only in-frame clones and omits some. This table holds about 51,000 clones, about 77% found once. Study conclusions and caveats: Overall, 90% to 95% of patients had vaccine-induced immune responses.

With respect to this clone: The target antigen is unknown.

Time point reported: week 5, during vaccination. All doses held 300 ug of mutant IDH1 20-mer peptide, with topical imiquimod. Sequencing was performed on PBMCs, taken from a glioma patient whose treatment included an IDH1 peptide vaccine. This receptor was taken from a man between 45 and 60 years old with glioma.

The CDR3 region is CASSLGGNPNSNQPQHF. CDR3 DNA: TGTGCCAGCAGCTTGGGGGGGAATCCTAATAGCAATCAGCCCCAGCATTTT. The rearrangement uses TRBV9 and TRBJ1-5; possibly TRBD1 for D (5 bases). CDR1 SGDLS and CDR2 YYNGEE come from the germline V gene. Trimming shortened V by 4 bases and J by 0 bases, and 17 bases separated the two germline ends. CDR3 size: 17 residues.